The 14 T cell receptor beta chains below all came from one sample that was sequenced in a study of OX40 agonist ivuxolimab in advanced cancers. Sequencing used immunoSEQ multiplex PCR; TCRdb keeps in-frame clones, though not all of them. The sample records approximately 28,000 clones, approximately 90% being singletons. The sample here was CD4+ or CD8+ T cells sorted from blood, taken in a trial of the OX40 agonist ivuxolimab. The receptors were sampled from an adult with an advanced solid tumor such as melanoma, head and neck, liver or kidney cancer.

J is TRBJ2-1 and V is TRBV7-2; D is uncertain. Trimming cost V 1 base and J 0 bases, with 7 bases left between them. CDR1 SGHTA and CDR2 FQGNSA come from the germline V gene. The CDR3 sequence is 15 residues long. CDR3 protein: CASSLVGSSYNEQFF. In nucleotides, the CDR3 is TGTGCCAGCAGCTTAGTTGGTAGCTCCTACAATGAGCAGTTCTTC.

This sequence joins TRBV30 and TRBJ1-3, with a weak D call TRBD1 (5 bases). The CDR3 length is 12 residues. V was cut by 4 bases and J by 2 bases, with 6 bases left in between. CDR1 and CDR2 (germline): GTSNPN, SVGIG (reference sequence). CDR3 region: CAWKGAGNTIYF. For the CDR3, the DNA is TGTGCCTGGAAAGGGGCTGGAAACACCATATATTTT. The full variable domain, rest sourced from reference TRBV30 and TRBJ1-3, is SQTIHQWPATLVQPVGSPLSLECTVEGTSNPNLYWYRQAAGRGLQLLFYSVGIGQISSEVPQNLSASRPQDRQFILSSKKLLLSDSGFYLCAWKGAGNTIYFGEGSWLTVV.

V and J are TRBV29-1 and TRBJ1-2; 8 nucleotides match TRBD1. V shed 6 bases and J 4 bases; nucleotides not matched to a gene: 10. Germline V gene sequence: CDR1 SQVTM, CDR2 ANQGSEA. The CDR3 contains 14 residues. CDR3 sequence (DNA): TGCAGCGTAATCTCAGGGGGCGGGGTCTATGGCTACACCTTC. Residues: CSVISGGGVYGYTF.

The chain links TRBV13 to TRBJ2-7; D remains ambiguous. This CDR3 is built from 14 residues. The V end was cut by 6 bases, the J end by 2 bases, with 14 bases between. Per the germline V gene, CDR1 is PRHDT and CDR2 is FYEKMQ (reference sequence). The DNA for the CDR3 is TGTGCCAGCAGTGACGCGTTAAACCCCTACGAGCAGTACTTC. Its translation: CASSDALNPYEQYF.

This clone was seen a single time. This chain connects TRBV10-2 to TRBJ2-1; D possibly corresponds to TRBD2 (6 bases). The length of the CDR3 is 14 residues. With 6 bases removed from V and 2 bases from J, the gap between germline ends came to 11 bases. Germline V lookup: CDR1 WSHSY, CDR2 SAAADI. The CDR3 region has the DNA TGCGCCAGCAGAAGTAGCGGCACCTACAATGAGCAGTTCTTC. Translating gives CASRSSGTYNEQFF.

This clone has only one observation. The chain is built from TRBV11-2 and TRBJ2-3; D not resolved. The V end lost 5 bases, the J end lost 6 bases, and 6 bases lay between the germline ends. Looked up from germline, CDR1 is SGHAT and CDR2 is FQNNGV. This CDR3 comprises 11 residues. CDR3 in amino acids: CASSHLDTQYF. In nucleotides, the CDR3 is TGTGCCAGCAGCCATCTCGATACGCAGTATTTT.

V usage is TRBV5-5 and J usage is TRBJ2-5; D uncertain. CDR1 is SGHKS, CDR2 YYEKEE, per germline (reference sequence). Between the trimmed V and J ends, which lost 8 bases and 2 bases, there was a span of 22 bases. The CDR3 length is 16 residues. This CDR3 is CASHEPSPGWQETQYF. CDR3 bases: TGTGCCAGTCATGAACCTTCCCCCGGGTGGCAAGAGACCCAGTACTTC. Using reference TRBV5-5 and TRBJ2-5 for the parts outside the CDR3, the full variable domain is DAGVTQSPTHLIKTRGQQVTLRCSPISGHKSVSWYQQVLGQGPQFIFQYYEKEERGRGNFPDRFSARQFPNYSSELNVNALLLGDSALYLCASHEPSPGWQETQYFGPGTRLLVL.

This clone has just a few counts. V usage is TRBV19 and J usage is TRBJ1-2; the match to TRBD1 covers 7 bases. This CDR3 is built from 15 residues. V lost 5 bases and J lost 0; bases outside the gene matches: 6. Germline assignment: CDR1 LNHDA and CDR2 SQIVND (reference sequence). CDR3 loop: CASSPSGGSNYGYTF. CDR3 nucleotide sequence: TGTGCCAGTAGTCCATCAGGGGGTTCTAACTATGGCTACACCTTC.

The chain combines TRBV27 with TRBJ1-1, with D unresolved. Deletions cut 3 bases from V and 5 bases from J, with 13 bases between. The CDR3 spans 14 residues. The V gene's germline CDR1 is MNHEY and CDR2 SMNVEV (reference sequence). DNA of the CDR3: TGTGCCAGCAGTTTCTCTCCGGTCGGTACTGAAGCTTTCTTT. As protein: CASSFSPVGTEAFF.

V and J are TRBV28 and TRBJ2-1, with no clear D. Trimming left V 3 bases short and J 1 base short, with 10 bases between. Looked up from germline, CDR1 is MDHEN and CDR2 is SYDVKM. The CDR3 length is 15 residues. As DNA, the CDR3 is TGTGCCAGCAGTTTTAGAGGCCGGTCCTACAATGAGCAGTTCTTC. As protein: CASSFRGRSYNEQFF.

V usage is TRBV9 and J usage is TRBJ2-7; D might be TRBD1 or TRBD2, each matching 6 bases. CDR1 SGDLS and CDR2 YYNGEE come from the germline V gene. The V and J ends lost 4 bases and 0 bases respectively, with 14 bases between them. The CDR3 runs to 15 residues. The CDR3 region is CASSPWGDNSYEQYF. CDR3 coding DNA: TGTGCCAGCAGCCCTTGGGGGGACAACTCCTACGAGCAGTACTTC.

The chain combines TRBV14 with TRBJ1-2; 9 bases line up with TRBD1. The CDR3 has 15 amino acids. V trimming: 4 bases; J trimming: 4 bases; junction bases outside the gene matches: 7. CDR1 is SGHDN, CDR2 FVKESK, per germline. CDR3 amino acids: CASSRLGTGFYGYTF. For the CDR3, the DNA is TGTGCCAGCAGCCGCCTAGGGACAGGGTTCTATGGCTACACCTTC.

This rearrangement joins TRBV6-6 to TRBJ2-3; D unresolved. The V end was cut by 5 bases, the J end by 5 bases, with 8 bases between. Germline V gene data show CDR1 as MNHNY and CDR2 as SVGAGI (reference sequence). CDR3 size: 12 residues. This CDR3 reads CASSLRVDTQYF. DNA for the CDR3: TGTGCCAGCAGTCTCCGGGTAGATACGCAGTATTTT.

This chain links TRBV2 with TRBJ2-6; D gene ambiguous. Per germline, CDR1 SNHLY and CDR2 FYNNEI. CDR3 size: 17 residues. Trimming removed 0 bases from V and 2 bases from J, with 11 bases in between. The CDR3 protein is CASSEALLGAGANVLTF. The CDR3 DNA follows: TGTGCCAGCAGTGAAGCGCTTCTTGGGGCTGGGGCCAACGTCCTGACTTTC.